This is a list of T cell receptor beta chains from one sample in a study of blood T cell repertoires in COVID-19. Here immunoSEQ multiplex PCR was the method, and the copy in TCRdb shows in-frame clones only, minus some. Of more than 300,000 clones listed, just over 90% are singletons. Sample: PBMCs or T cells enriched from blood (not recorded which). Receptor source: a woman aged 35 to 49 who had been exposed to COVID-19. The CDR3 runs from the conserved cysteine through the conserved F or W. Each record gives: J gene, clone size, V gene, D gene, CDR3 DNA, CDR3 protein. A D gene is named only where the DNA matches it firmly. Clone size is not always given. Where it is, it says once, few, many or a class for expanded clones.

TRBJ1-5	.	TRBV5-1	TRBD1	TGCGCCAGCAGCTCCGGACAGGATAGCAATCAGCCCCAGCATTTT	CASSSGQDSNQPQHF
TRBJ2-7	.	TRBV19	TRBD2	TGTGCCAGTAGTATTCTGGGAGGGAACAACTACGAGCAGTACTTC	CASSILGGNNYEQYF
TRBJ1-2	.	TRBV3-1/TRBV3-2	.	TGTGCCAGCAGCCAAGGGGGGCAGTATGGCTACACCTTC	CASSQGGQYGYTF
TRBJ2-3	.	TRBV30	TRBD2	TGTGCCTGGTCCGGGACTAGCGTAGATACGCAGTATTTT	CAWSGTSVDTQYF
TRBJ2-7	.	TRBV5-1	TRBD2	TGCGCCAGCAGCCGGGGAGGGGACTCGGGGCAGTACTTC	CASSRGGDSGQYF
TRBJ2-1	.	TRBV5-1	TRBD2	TGCGCCAGCAGCCCCGGTGAGGGCGGGGGGTTCGAGCAGTTCTTC	CASSPGEGGGFEQFF
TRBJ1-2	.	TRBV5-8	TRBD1	TGTGCCAGCAGCGAAACCGGGACAGGTTCCTATGGCTACACCTTC	CASSETGTGSYGYTF
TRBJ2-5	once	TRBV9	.	TGTGCCAGCAGCGCAGGGCGGTTGGGATCGCAAGAGACCCAGTACTTC	CASSAGRLGSQETQYF
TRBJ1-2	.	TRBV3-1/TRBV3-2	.	TGTGCCAGCAGCCAAGGAGACGTGACAGGTAGCTATGGCTACACCTTC	CASSQGDVTGSYGYTF
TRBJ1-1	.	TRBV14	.	TGTGCCAGCAGCCGACTAGAAGTGAACACTGAAGCTTTCTTT	CASSRLEVNTEAFF
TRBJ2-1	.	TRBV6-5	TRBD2	TGTGCCAGCAGTAGCGGGGGGGTAGACAATGAGCAGTTCTTC	CASSSGGVDNEQFF
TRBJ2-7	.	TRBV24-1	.	TGTGCCACCAGTGATTTAGAAGGGGGAAGAGGGGAGCAGTACTTC	CATSDLEGGRGEQYF
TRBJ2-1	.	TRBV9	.	TGTGCCAGCAGCTCTATCTACAATGAGCAGTTCTTC	CASSSIYNEQFF
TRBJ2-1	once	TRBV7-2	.	TGTGCCAGCAGTCGAGGCCTTATCTCCTACAATGAGCAGTTCTTC	CASSRGLISYNEQFF
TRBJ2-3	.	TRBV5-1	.	TGCGCCAGCAGTGATAGAGGTCGTGGTACGCAGTATTTT	CASSDRGRGTQYF